Listed below are T cell receptor beta chains from one sample, sequenced in a study of T-cell memory formation after mild COVID-19. TCRdb ran MiXCR on the 5' RACE reads and lists one entry per CDR3 protein. The repertoire holds some 210,000 distinct CDR3 sequences, with under 30% as singletons. The sequenced sample consisted of PBMCs or a T cell subset sorted from them (not recorded which). The source is an adult woman who had mild COVID-19 (a few samples of this study predate the infection). Cell type and time point are not known. The CDR3 runs from the conserved cysteine through the conserved F or W. D genes are given only for firm matches. Clone size, where shown, is once, few, many, or a class for clones that have expanded.

TRBV20-1,TRBJ1-2,.,.,CSARGFNYGYTF,TGCAGTGCTAGGGGCTTCAACTATGGCTACACCTTC
TRBV5-5,TRBJ1-5,.,TRBD1,CASSAGQPNQPQHF,TGTGCCAGCAGCGCGGGACAGCCCAATCAGCCCCAGCATTTT
TRBV5-1,TRBJ2-3,.,.,CASSLGPPSGIGTDTQYF,TGCGCCAGCAGCTTGGGCCCGCCTTCGGGGATAGGGACAGATACGCAGTATTTT
TRBV15,TRBJ2-3,few,.,CATSRDGLAGVPDTQYF,TGTGCCACCAGCAGAGACGGGTTGGCAGGGGTCCCAGATACGCAGTATTTT
TRBV11-3,TRBJ2-5,.,TRBD1,CASSLGQGEAKTQYF,TGTGCCAGCAGCTTAGGACAGGGCGAAGCGAAGACCCAGTACTTC
TRBV6-6,TRBJ2-1,.,TRBD1,CASGSRDRGQNEQFF,TGTGCCAGCGGCTCCCGGGACAGGGGGCAAAATGAGCAGTTCTTC
TRBV20-1,TRBJ2-1,few,TRBD1,CSATGTGGEQFF,TGCAGTGCTACCGGGACAGGAGGTGAGCAGTTCTTC
TRBV5-1,TRBJ2-3,few,.,CASSLNRPPDTQYF,TGCGCCAGCAGCTTGAACAGACCCCCAGATACGCAGTATTTT
TRBV12-3/TRBV12-4,TRBJ1-1,few,TRBD1,CASSRTGGARRAEAFF,TGTGCCAGCAGTCGCACAGGGGGTGCTCGCCGCGCTGAAGCTTTCTTT
TRBV12-3/TRBV12-4,TRBJ2-2,.,.,CASSLKDRNTGELFF,TGTGCCAGCAGTTTAAAGGACAGGAACACCGGGGAGCTGTTTTTT
TRBV5-1,TRBJ2-3,.,TRBD2,CASSPGLVGTDTQYF,TGCGCCAGCAGCCCGGGACTAGTGGGCACAGATACGCAGTATTTT
TRBV27,TRBJ2-2,few,.,CASSFVGTGELFF,TGTGCCAGCAGTTTCGTGGGCACCGGGGAGCTGTTTTTT
TRBV4-2,TRBJ2-5,.,.,CASSPLGGRVIEKTQYF,TGTGCCAGCAGCCCCCTCGGGGGCAGGGTAATCGAAAAGACCCAGTACTTC
TRBV12-3/TRBV12-4,TRBJ1-1,few,.,CASNPGGGSRTEAFF,TGTGCCAGCAACCCAGGCGGGGGGTCGCGCACTGAAGCTTTCTTT
TRBV3-1,TRBJ1-2,few,.,CASSRRLSRHYGYTF,TGTGCCAGCAGCCGCCGACTGAGCCGCCACTATGGCTACACCTTC
TRBV6-2/TRBV6-3,TRBJ2-1,.,.,CASSTVPEYNEQFF,TGTGCCAGCAGTACCGTCCCCGAATACAATGAGCAGTTCTTC
TRBV6-4,TRBJ2-2,few,.,CASQEGNTGELFF,TGTGCCAGCCAGGAGGGAAACACCGGGGAGCTGTTTTTT
TRBV25-1,TRBJ2-5,.,.,CASSSFRGNQETQYF,TGTGCCAGCAGCAGTTTTAGGGGGAACCAAGAGACCCAGTACTTC
TRBV4-1,TRBJ2-7,many,.,CASSQDSDGYYEQYF,TGCGCCAGCAGCCAAGATTCGGACGGGTATTACGAGCAGTACTTC
TRBV20-1,TRBJ1-2,.,.,CSARQGFNYGYTF,TGCAGTGCTAGGCAGGGGTTTAACTATGGCTACACCTTC
TRBV7-6,TRBJ2-3,.,.,CASSPPLADTQYF,TGTGCCAGCAGCCCCCCATTGGCAGATACGCAGTATTTT
TRBV29-1,TRBJ1-3,.,.,CSVDGTSGNTIYF,TGCAGCGTTGACGGCACCTCTGGAAACACCATATATTTT
TRBV12-3/TRBV12-4,TRBJ2-1,few,TRBD2,CASSDLPGTSFPNEQFF,TGTGCCAGCAGCGATCTCCCTGGGACTAGCTTCCCCAATGAGCAGTTCTTC
TRBV7-8,TRBJ1-2,.,TRBD1,CASSPPGGTGYYGYTF,TGTGCCAGCAGCCCACCCGGGGGGACAGGGTACTATGGCTACACCTTC
TRBV29-1,TRBJ1-1,few,.,CSVWAGEAFF,TGCAGCGTTTGGGCGGGGGAAGCTTTCTTT
TRBV27,TRBJ1-5,few,.,CASSFEGWSNQPQHF,TGTGCCAGCAGTTTCGAGGGCTGGAGCAATCAGCCCCAGCATTTT
TRBV21-1,TRBJ1-1,few,.,CASSKRRNTEAFF,TGTGCCAGCAGCAAAAGGAGAAACACTGAAGCTTTCTTT
TRBV20-1,TRBJ2-7,few,.,CSAPRFNLGIYEQYF,TGCAGTGCTCCGCGGTTTAACTTAGGGATCTACGAGCAGTACTTC
TRBV19,TRBJ2-4,.,.,CASSIPGNIQYF,TGTGCCAGTAGTATACCTGGAAACATTCAGTACTTC
TRBV6-5,TRBJ1-2,.,TRBD1,CASISPTGANYGYTF,TGTGCCAGCATTAGCCCTACAGGGGCTAACTATGGCTACACCTTC
TRBV10-3,TRBJ1-5,few,.,CAISESPAGGNQPQHF,TGTGCCATCAGTGAGAGCCCCGCTGGGGGCAATCAGCCCCAGCATTTT
TRBV7-9,TRBJ2-1,.,.,CASSTESRDQGSYNEQFF,TGTGCCAGCAGCACCGAAAGCCGGGACCAGGGATCCTACAATGAGCAGTTCTTC
TRBV5-1,TRBJ2-7,.,.,CASSLGRQNEQYF,TGCGCCAGCAGCTTGGGCAGGCAGAACGAGCAGTACTTC
TRBV15,TRBJ2-7,few,.,CATSRPIPGTGRGEQYF,TGTGCCACCAGCAGACCGATTCCCGGGACCGGTCGGGGCGAGCAGTACTTC
TRBV5-1,TRBJ1-1,.,.,CASSYDSNTEAFF,TGCGCCAGCAGCTACGATAGCAACACTGAAGCTTTCTTT
TRBV6-5,TRBJ2-7,few,TRBD1,CASTAWTGTYEQYF,TGTGCCAGCACAGCCTGGACAGGGACCTACGAGCAGTACTTC
TRBV5-5,TRBJ1-5,.,.,CASSLDLDSNQPQHF,TGTGCCAGCAGCCTGGACCTAGACAGCAATCAGCCCCAGCATTTT
TRBV11-3,TRBJ2-7,.,.,CASSFEGGGSGAYEQYF,TGTGCCAGCAGCTTCGAGGGAGGAGGGTCAGGGGCCTACGAGCAGTACTTC
TRBV7-9,TRBJ1-6,.,.,CASSLAVGQGSSPLHF,TGTGCCAGCAGCTTAGCCGTTGGTCAGGGGAGTTCACCCCTCCACTTT
TRBV7-8,TRBJ2-3,many,.,CASSLVGGELSDTQYF,TGTGCCAGCAGCTTAGTGGGGGGAGAGCTGTCAGATACGCAGTATTTT
TRBV7-2,TRBJ2-1,.,TRBD2,CASSSQTGLAGGSYNEQFF,TGTGCCAGCAGCTCACAAACGGGACTAGCGGGTGGGTCCTACAATGAGCAGTTCTTC
TRBV5-1,TRBJ2-5,.,.,CASSLGDYQETQYF,TGCGCCAGCAGCTTGGGGGACTACCAAGAGACCCAGTACTTC
TRBV7-2,TRBJ2-5,.,TRBD2,CASSLFRTSGKETQYF,TGTGCCAGCAGCTTGTTTCGAACTAGCGGTAAAGAGACCCAGTACTTC
TRBV6-5,TRBJ2-7,.,.,CASRQEWAYEQYF,TGTGCCAGCAGACAGGAATGGGCCTACGAGCAGTACTTC
TRBV27,TRBJ2-2,few,.,CASSIPSRSYTGELFF,TGTGCCAGCAGTATCCCCTCGCGGTCATACACCGGGGAGCTGTTTTTT
TRBV11-1,TRBJ1-1,.,.,CASSRQVKGDTEAFF,TGTGCCAGCAGCCGACAGGTAAAAGGGGACACTGAAGCTTTCTTT
TRBV27,TRBJ2-5,few,.,CASSLSGYQTQYF,TGTGCCAGCAGTTTATCCGGGTATCAGACCCAGTACTTC
TRBV6-5,TRBJ1-4,few,TRBD1,CASRDRAFNEKLFF,TGTGCCAGCAGGGACAGGGCTTTTAATGAAAAACTGTTTTTT
TRBV7-2,TRBJ1-2,.,.,CASSLGDGSGYTF,TGTGCCAGCAGCCTAGGGGACGGGTCCGGCTACACCTTC
TRBV5-5,TRBJ2-6,.,TRBD1,CASSLYPGTGNSGANVLTF,TGTGCCAGCAGCTTGTACCCCGGGACAGGGAACTCTGGGGCCAACGTCCTGACTTTC
TRBV9,TRBJ2-3,few,.,CASSVAPGLSTDTQYF,TGTGCCAGCAGCGTAGCCCCAGGCCTGAGCACAGATACGCAGTATTTT
TRBV5-1,TRBJ2-7,many,.,CASSREGQTYEQYF,TGCGCCAGCTCTCGGGAGGGACAGACCTACGAGCAGTACTTC
TRBV11-2,TRBJ1-1,.,TRBD1,CASSLWDRNTEAFF,TGTGCCAGCAGCTTATGGGACAGAAACACTGAAGCTTTCTTT
TRBV20-1,TRBJ2-5,.,TRBD2,CSAITLAGHQETQYF,TGCAGTGCTATAACCCTAGCGGGGCATCAAGAGACCCAGTACTTC
TRBV9,TRBJ1-4,few,TRBD1,CASSVGQGREKLFF,TGTGCCAGCAGCGTCGGACAGGGAAGGGAAAAACTGTTTTTT
TRBV12-3/TRBV12-4,TRBJ2-3,few,.,CASSNDRPGTDTQYF,TGTGCCAGCAGTAACGACAGGCCGGGGACAGATACGCAGTATTTT
TRBV7-8,TRBJ2-3,.,TRBD2,CASSLSRAGSTDTQYF,TGTGCCAGCAGCTTAAGTCGAGCGGGGAGCACAGATACGCAGTATTTT